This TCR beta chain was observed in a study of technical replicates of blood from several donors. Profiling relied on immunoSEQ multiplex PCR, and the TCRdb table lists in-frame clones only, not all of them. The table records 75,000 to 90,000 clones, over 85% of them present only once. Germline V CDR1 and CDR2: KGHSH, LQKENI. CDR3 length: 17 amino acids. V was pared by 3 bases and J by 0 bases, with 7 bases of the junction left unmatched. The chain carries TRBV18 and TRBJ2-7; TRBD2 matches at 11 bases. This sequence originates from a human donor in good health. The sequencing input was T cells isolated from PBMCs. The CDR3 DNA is TGTGCCAGCTCACCGCCGGGACTAGCGGACCGCTCCTACGAGCAGTACTTC. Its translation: CASSPPGLADRSYEQYF.